The T cell receptor beta chain described here comes from a study of T-cell reconstitution after alpha-beta-depleted transplantation in children. Germline CDR1 is SGHRS and CDR2 is YFSETQ. The V end lost 4 bases, the J end lost 8 bases, and 19 bases lay between the germline ends. The CDR3 totals 15 residues. Unique molecular identifiers were built into the TCRbeta library. TCRdb recomputed calls from the PCR reads with MiXCR, one row per CDR3 protein. The table has more than 550,000 distinct CDR3 sequences, about 11% seen once; the top ten hold around 4%. The sequence derives from a human donor who donated a stem cell graft to a child with acute myeloid leukemia. Sequenced material: PBMCs from the stem cell graft donor, taken from the stem cell graft. This chain connects TRBV5-1 to TRBJ2-1, with D tentatively TRBD1 (6 bases). The CDR3 sequence is CASSTGRTVGDEQFF. As DNA, the CDR3 is TGCGCCAGCAGCACTGGTCGGACAGTTGGGGATGAGCAGTTCTTC.